The entry below describes one T cell receptor beta chain. Its antigen remains unidentified. Produced via immunoSEQ multiplex PCR; TCRdb's table is partial and in-frame only. The repertoire holds over 65,000 clones, with roughly 80% as singletons. The data were taken from a study of cytotoxic CD8 clonotypes in ibrutinib-treated CLL. Study conclusions and caveats: The study found public clonotypes uncommon, contracting or stable on treatment.

CDR3 length: 18 residues. V was pared by 0 bases and J by 0 bases, with 16 bases between. Germline CDR1 KGHSH, CDR2 LQKENI. This TCR was sampled from a human donor with chronic lymphocytic leukemia. The material was PBMCs, obtained after 12 months of ibrutinib treatment. This chain connects TRBV18 to TRBJ2-3; D may be TRBD1 or TRBD2 (5 bases each). The CDR3 is CASSPPRLGTPSTDTQYF. In nucleotides, the CDR3 is TGTGCCAGCTCACCACCCCGGTTAGGGACGCCCAGCACAGATACGCAGTATTTT.